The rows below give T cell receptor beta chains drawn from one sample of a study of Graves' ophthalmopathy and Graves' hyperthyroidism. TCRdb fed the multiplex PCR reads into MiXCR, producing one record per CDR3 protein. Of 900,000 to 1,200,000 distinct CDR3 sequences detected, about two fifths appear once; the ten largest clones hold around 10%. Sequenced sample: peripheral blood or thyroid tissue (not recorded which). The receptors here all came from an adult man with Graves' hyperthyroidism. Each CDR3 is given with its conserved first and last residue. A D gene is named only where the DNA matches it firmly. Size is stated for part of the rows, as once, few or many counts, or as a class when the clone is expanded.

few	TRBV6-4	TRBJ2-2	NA	TGTGCCAGCAGCTTAATGGACCGCACCGGGGAGCTGTTTTTT	CASSLMDRTGELFF
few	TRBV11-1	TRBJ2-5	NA	TGTGCCAGCAGCTTAGATCACGGGACTTCCCAGGGGACCCAGTACTTC	CASSLDHGTSQGTQYF
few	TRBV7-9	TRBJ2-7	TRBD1	TGTGCCAGCAGCCACGGGACAGGAGGGTCGGACGAGCAGTACTTC	CASSHGTGGSDEQYF
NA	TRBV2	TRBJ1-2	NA	TGTGCCAGCAGGACGAGGGGGGCCAACTATGGCTACACCTTC	CASRTRGANYGYTF
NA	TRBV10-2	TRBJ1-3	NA	TGCGCCAGCAGTGACGGGTTTTACACCATATATTTT	CASSDGFYTIYF
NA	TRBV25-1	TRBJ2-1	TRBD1	TGTGCCAGCAAATTATCAGGGGGCTTGAATGAGCAGTTCTTC	CASKLSGGLNEQFF
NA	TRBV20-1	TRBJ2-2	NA	TGCAGTGCTACGGGCATCCCTACCGGGGAGCTGTTTTTT	CSATGIPTGELFF
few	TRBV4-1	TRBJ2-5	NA	TGCGCCAGCAGCCAAGTATCTAGCATCCAAGAGACCCAGTACTTC	CASSQVSSIQETQYF
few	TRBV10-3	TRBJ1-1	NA	TGTGCCATCAGGGCGGGACTTAGGAACACTGAAGCTTTCTTT	CAIRAGLRNTEAFF
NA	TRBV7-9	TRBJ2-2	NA	TGTGCCAGCAGCTTGTCAATTGGGGCCGGGGAGCTGTTTTTT	CASSLSIGAGELFF
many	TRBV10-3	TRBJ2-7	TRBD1	TGTGCCACCGGTCTTGTCGGCGGGACAGGGATCGAGCAGTACTTC	CATGLVGGTGIEQYF
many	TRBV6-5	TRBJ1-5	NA	TGTGCCACGAAGGAAAACAATCAGCCCCAGCATTTT	CATKENNQPQHF
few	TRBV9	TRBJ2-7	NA	TGTGCCAGCAGCGTGGGGGACCCTTACGAGCAGTACTTC	CASSVGDPYEQYF
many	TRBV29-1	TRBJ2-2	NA	TGCAGCGTTGGTGACAGGCAGGAGCTGTTTTTT	CSVGDRQELFF
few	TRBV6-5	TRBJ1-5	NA	TGTGCCAGCATCCTGGGGCAGCGCAATCAGCCCCAGCATTTT	CASILGQRNQPQHF
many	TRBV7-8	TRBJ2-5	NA	TGTGCCAGCAGCCCGGGACAAATCCAAGAGACCCAGTACTTC	CASSPGQIQETQYF
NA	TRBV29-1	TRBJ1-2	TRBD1	TGCAGCGTTGTTACAGGGGGAGGATCTGGCTACACCTTC	CSVVTGGGSGYTF
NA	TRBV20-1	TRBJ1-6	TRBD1	TGCAGTGCTGAAGACAGGGCTTACCGAAATTCACCCCTCCACTTT	CSAEDRAYRNSPLHF
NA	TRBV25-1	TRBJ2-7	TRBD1	TGTGCCAGCGGATCGGACAGGGTCTACGAGCAGTACTTC	CASGSDRVYEQYF
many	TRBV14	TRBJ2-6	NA	TGTGCCAGCAGCCAAGCCGGAGGTATGGGGGCCAACGTCCTGACTTTC	CASSQAGGMGANVLTF
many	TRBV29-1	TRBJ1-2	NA	TGCAGCGCCACAGCACTGTATGGCTACACCTTC	CSATALYGYTF
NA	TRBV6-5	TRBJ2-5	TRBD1	TGTGCCAGCAGTTACGCGCCGACAGGGAATGAAGAGACCCAGTACTTC	CASSYAPTGNEETQYF
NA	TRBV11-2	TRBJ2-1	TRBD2	TGTGCCAGCAGCGTCAGAAGCGGGGGGGCCTACAATGAGCAGTTCTTC	CASSVRSGGAYNEQFF
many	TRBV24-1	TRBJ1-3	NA	TGTGCCACCAGTGACGCCCAACAGGTTTTCTCTGGAAACACCATATATTTT	CATSDAQQVFSGNTIYF
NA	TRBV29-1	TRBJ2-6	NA	TGCAGCGTTGGGCGCAGGGTTAACGTCCTGACTTTC	CSVGRRVNVLTF
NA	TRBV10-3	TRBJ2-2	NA	TGTGCCATCAGGAACGGGACTGGGTGGGGCGGGGAGCTGTTTTTT	CAIRNGTGWGGELFF
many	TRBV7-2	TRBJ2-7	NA	TGTGCCAGCAGCGACCCGGGACGGATTTCCTACGAGCAGTACTTC	CASSDPGRISYEQYF
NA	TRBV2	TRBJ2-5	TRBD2	TGTGCCAGCGCCCTATGGACTAGCGGGAGGTTCCCCGATGCGGAGACCCAGTACTTC	CASALWTSGRFPDAETQYF
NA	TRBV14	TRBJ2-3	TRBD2	TGTGCCAGCAGCCAGCCACTAGCGGCCCCCACAGATACGCAGTATTTT	CASSQPLAAPTDTQYF
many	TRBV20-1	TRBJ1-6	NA	TGCAGTGCTAGAGATTGGGCAGGGCTTGATTCACCCCTCCACTTT	CSARDWAGLDSPLHF
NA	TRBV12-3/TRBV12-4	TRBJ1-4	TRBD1	TGTGCCAGCACTATTCGGGACAGGGGAGGGGATAATGAAAAACTGTTTTTT	CASTIRDRGGDNEKLFF
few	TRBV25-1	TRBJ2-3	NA	TGTGCCAGCAGTGAGTTTACCGGCGGCACAGATACGCAGTATTTT	CASSEFTGGTDTQYF
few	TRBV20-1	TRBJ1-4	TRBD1	TGCAGTGCTAGAGTCCCCGGGACAGGGAATGAAAAACTGTTTTTT	CSARVPGTGNEKLFF
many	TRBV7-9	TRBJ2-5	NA	TGTGCCAGCAGCTCCATCCAAGAGACCCAGTACTTC	CASSSIQETQYF
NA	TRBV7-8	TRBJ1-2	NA	TGTGCCAGCAGCATCCGGGCCAATACTAACTATGGCTACACCTTC	CASSIRANTNYGYTF
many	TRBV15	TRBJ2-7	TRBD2	TGTGCCACCAGCAGAGGGGGATTTGCGGGAGGGGACGCTTACGAGCAGTACTTC	CATSRGGFAGGDAYEQYF
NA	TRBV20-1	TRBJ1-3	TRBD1	TGCAGTGCTAGAGCGGCAGCAGGGGGCTCTGGAAACACCATATATTTT	CSARAAAGGSGNTIYF
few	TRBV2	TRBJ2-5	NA	TGTGCCAGCGCAACGGCCCCAATGATGACCCAGTACTTC	CASATAPMMTQYF
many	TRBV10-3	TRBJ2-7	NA	TGTGCCATCAGTGAGTCGAGGGGGTACGAGCAGTACTTC	CAISESRGYEQYF
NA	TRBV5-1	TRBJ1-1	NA	TGCGCCAGCATCGCCGGGCGAAACACTGAAGCTTTCTTT	CASIAGRNTEAFF
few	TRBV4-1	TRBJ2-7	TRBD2	TGTGCCAGCAGCCAAGATCCGGCCAGGGAGGGTCTGGAGCAGTACTTC	CASSQDPAREGLEQYF
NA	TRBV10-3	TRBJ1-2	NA	TGTGCCATCAGTGACCCTAGATACGGGGGCTACACCTTC	CAISDPRYGGYTF
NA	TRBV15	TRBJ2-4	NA	TGTGCCACCAGCAGAGGGGGAGCTTCCAAAAACATTCAGTACTTC	CATSRGGASKNIQYF
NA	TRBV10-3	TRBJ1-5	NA	TGTGCCATCGGCCCCAATCAGCCCCAGCATTTT	CAIGPNQPQHF
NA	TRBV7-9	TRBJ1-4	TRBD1	TGTGCCAGCAGCGAAACCAACAGGGGCCCTAATGAAAAACTGTTTTTT	CASSETNRGPNEKLFF
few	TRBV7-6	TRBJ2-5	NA	TGTGCCAGCAGCCCAACAGGGGTGGGGGGTCTGCAGACCCAGTACTTC	CASSPTGVGGLQTQYF
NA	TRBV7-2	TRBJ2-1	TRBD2	TGTGCCAGCAGCTTAGCTCACTGGGGGGGTACGGTCAATGAGCAGTTCTTC	CASSLAHWGGTVNEQFF
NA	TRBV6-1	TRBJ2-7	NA	TGTGCCAGCAGTGAAGCGCCTTTGGGGGTCAGCTCCTACGAGCAGTACTTC	CASSEAPLGVSSYEQYF
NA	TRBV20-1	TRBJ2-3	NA	TGCAGTGCTAGGCGACACCCAAGCACAGATACGCAGTATTTT	CSARRHPSTDTQYF
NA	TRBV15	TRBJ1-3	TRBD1	TGTGCCACTACCCTAGCGGGACAGAGCTCTGGAAACACCATATATTTT	CATTLAGQSSGNTIYF
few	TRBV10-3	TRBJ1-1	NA	TGTGCCATCGGCGACAGAGAGAACACTGAAGCTTTCTTT	CAIGDRENTEAFF
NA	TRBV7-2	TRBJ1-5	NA	TGTGCCAGCAGCTTGGACATCGATCAGCCCCAGCATTTT	CASSLDIDQPQHF
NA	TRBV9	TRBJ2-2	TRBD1	TGTGCCAGCAGCGTAATCGGGGACAGGGCCAGTGTCGGGGAGCTGTTTTTT	CASSVIGDRASVGELFF
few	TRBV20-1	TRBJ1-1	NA	TGCAGTGCTACCCCCAAGCTCGGGCTAACAACTGAAGCTTTCTTT	CSATPKLGLTTEAFF
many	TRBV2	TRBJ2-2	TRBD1	TGTGCCAGCACTTGGGACAGCAACACCGGGGAGCTGTTTTTT	CASTWDSNTGELFF
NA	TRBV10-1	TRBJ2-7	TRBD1	TGCGCCAGCAGTGCAGGGACAGGGTACTACGAGCAGTACTTC	CASSAGTGYYEQYF
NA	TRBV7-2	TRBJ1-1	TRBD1	TGTGCCAGCAGCCCGCGGGACAGGGGGCTTTACACTGAAGCTTTCTTT	CASSPRDRGLYTEAFF
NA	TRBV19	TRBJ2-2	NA	TGTGCCAGTAGTATGGGGCGGAGGAACACCGGGGAGCTGTTTTTT	CASSMGRRNTGELFF
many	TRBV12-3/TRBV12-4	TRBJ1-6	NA	TGTGCCAGCAGTGCCGGGACCCTGGATGAATCACCCCTCCACTTT	CASSAGTLDESPLHF